This TCR beta chain was recovered during a study of Ad26.COV2.S vaccination and SARS-CoV-2 variants. Study background: Participant was drawn from the COV1001 Ad26.COV2.S trial arm. Into the muscle, Ad26.COV2.S was dosed once or twice, 56 days apart. The study, taken as a whole, reports: Possibly, TCR breadth and depth analyses underestimated total T cell responses. For non-spike TCRs, breadth in vaccine recipients resembled that in placebo recipients.

Profiling relied on immunoSEQ multiplex PCR, and the TCRdb table lists in-frame clones only, not all of them. The data show roughly 500,000 clones, approximately 89% seen once. Documented treatment: around 19 received Ad26.COV2.S at low or high dose, single or two shots; 5 received placebo; per-sample allocation not given. Each sample was drawn 63 days after the first injection (of vaccine or placebo). The CDR3 has 15 amino acids. Germline loops: CDR1 SGHTA, CDR2 FQGNSA. The V gene lost 1 base and the J gene lost 0 bases, with 7 bases spanning the gap. A single count supports this clone. Its antigen is unknown.

The source material was peripheral blood, sampled in a trial of Ad26.COV2.S vaccine versus placebo. The rearrangement links TRBV7-2 to TRBJ2-4; D not resolved. The TCR sequence derives from a person between 18 and 60 years old who received the Ad26.COV2.S COVID-19 vaccine or a placebo. The DNA of the CDR3 is TGTGCCAGCAGCTTAGGCGTCGGAGCCAAAAACATTCAGTACTTC. The encoded protein is CASSLGVGAKNIQYF.